These 29 T cell receptor beta chains came from one sample sequenced in a study of blood T cell repertoires in COVID-19. Measured with immunoSEQ multiplex PCR; TCRdb has only the in-frame clones, and not every one. Altogether approximately 90,000 clones are present, about 88% being singletons, with the ten largest covering around 20%. The sequenced material came from peripheral blood. These receptors originate from an elderly woman with acute or convalescent COVID-19.

The V gene is TRBV1, the J gene TRBJ2-7; the D segment call TRBD1 is taken from the table without a DNA check. TRBV1 is assigned pseudogene status. The CDR3 is 17 amino acids. The CDR3 protein is CTSSQDPDRAKSYEQYF. CDR3 nucleotide sequence: TGCACCAGCAGCCAAGATCCGGACAGGGCCAAATCCTACGAGCAGTACTTC.

The chain employs TRBV5-1 and TRBJ2-2, with D possibly matching TRBD1 (6 bases). V lost 4 bases to trimming and J lost 0 bases, with 13 bases between them. This CDR3 is built from 16 residues. Germline CDR1 SGHRS, CDR2 YFSETQ. The CDR3 loop is CASSPLGTPNTGELFF. Here the CDR3 DNA reads TGCGCCAGCAGCCCCTTGGGGACACCGAACACCGGGGAGCTGTTTTTT. The full variable domain, rest sourced from reference TRBV5-1 and TRBJ2-2, is KAGVTQTPRYLIKTRGQQVTLSCSPISGHRSVSWYQQTPGQGLQFLFEYFSETQRNKGNFPGRFSGRQFSNSRSEMNVSTLELGDSALYLCASSPLGTPNTGELFFGEGSRLTVL.

The chain links TRBV4-1 to TRBJ1-5; D is possibly TRBD1 (6 bases). This CDR3 is 14 amino acids long. V shed 1 base and J shed 2 bases, with 6 bases lying between them. Looked up from germline, CDR1 is MGHRA and CDR2 is YSYEKL. CDR3 sequence reads: CASSQGQGNQPQHF. In DNA form, the CDR3 reads TGCGCCAGCAGCCAAGGACAGGGCAATCAGCCCCAGCATTTT.

V gene TRBV27 combines with J gene TRBJ1-1, with D perhaps TRBD1 (6 bases). Deletions cut 5 bases from V and 7 bases from J, with 14 bases between. The CDR3 sequence is 13 residues long. Germline loops: CDR1 MNHEY, CDR2 SMNVEV (reference sequence). The CDR3 sequence is CASSAGGGIEAFF. DNA of the CDR3: TGTGCCAGCAGTGCTGGGGGGGGCATTGAAGCTTTCTTT.

The genes are TRBV5-1 and TRBJ1-1; TRBD1 agrees at 8 bases. This CDR3 comprises 16 residues. Trimming took 4 bases from V and 2 from J; bases not matched to a gene: 10. CDR1 and CDR2 (germline): SGHRS, YFSETQ. CDR3 protein: CASSPYPGTGNTEAFF. In nucleotides, the CDR3 is TGCGCCAGCAGCCCATACCCCGGGACAGGAAACACTGAAGCTTTCTTT.

The J gene is TRBJ1-2, the V gene TRBV5-1; weak D call: TRBD1 (6 bases). V was shortened by 1 base and J by 3 bases, with 7 bases between the two germline ends. From germline, CDR1 is SGHRS and CDR2 YFSETQ. The CDR3 runs to 13 residues. CDR3 nucleotide sequence: TGCGCCAGCAGCTTGAACAGGGACTATGGCTACACCTTC. It is translated as CASSLNRDYGYTF.

V usage is TRBV11-2 and J usage is TRBJ2-1; D remains unclear. The CDR3 is made up of 12 amino acids. Trimming removed 3 bases at V and 4 bases at J, with 4 bases between. Germline CDR1 is SGHAT and CDR2 is FQNNGV. This CDR3 is CASSFLYNEQFF. The CDR3 DNA follows: TGTGCCAGCAGCTTCCTTTACAATGAGCAGTTCTTC. The whole variable domain, remainder taken from reference TRBV11-2 and TRBJ2-1, is EAGVAQSPRYKIIEKRQSVAFWCNPISGHATLYWYQQILGQGPKLLIQFQNNGVVDDSQLPKDRFSAERLKGVDSTLKIQPAKLEDSAVYLCASSFLYNEQFFGPGTRLTVL.

The J gene is TRBJ2-3, the V gene TRBV2; 7 nucleotides align to TRBD2. The CDR3 is 14 amino acids. Germline V gene lookup returns CDR1 SNHLY and CDR2 FYNNEI. V was pared by 9 bases and J by 1 base, with 7 bases of the junction left unmatched. CDR3: CASDLRGGTDTQYF. The DNA for the CDR3 is TGTGCCAGTGACCTCCGGGGGGGCACAGATACGCAGTATTTT.

The CDR3 is CASSGAGGSYNEQFF. The CDR3 nucleotides read TGTGCCAGCAGTGGGGCAGGGGGCTCATACAATGAGCAGTTCTTC. The rearrangement uses TRBV25-1 and TRBJ2-1, with 8 bases lining up with TRBD1. Trimming removed 4 bases from V and 4 bases from J; junction bases left unmatched: 6. CDR3 length: 15 residues. Germline V gene data show CDR1 as MGHDK and CDR2 as SYGVNS. Combining the CDR3 with reference TRBV25-1 and TRBJ2-1 gives the whole variable domain EADIYQTPRYLVIGTGKKITLECSQTMGHDKMYWYQQDPGMELHLIHYSYGVNSTEKGDLSSESTVSRIRTEHFPLTLESARPSHTSQYLCASSGAGGSYNEQFFGPGTRLTVL.

The chain recombines TRBV10-2 with TRBJ1-2; D is ambiguous. Germline CDR1 WSHSY, CDR2 SAAADI. The CDR3 runs to 13 residues. V was pared by 3 bases and J by 1 base, with 6 bases between. CDR3 bases: TGCGCCAGCAGTGAACAGATTAACTATGGCTACACCTTC. This sequence encodes CASSEQINYGYTF.

The V gene is TRBV19, the J gene TRBJ2-5, with 10 bases identical to TRBD1. V was pared by 4 bases and J by 7 bases, with 6 bases of the junction left unmatched. The CDR3 sequence is 14 residues long. The germline V gene has CDR1 LNHDA and CDR2 SQIVND (reference sequence). As DNA, the CDR3 is TGTGCCAGTAGTAGACGGACAGGGGGGGGGACCCAGTACTTC. Residues: CASSRRTGGGTQYF.

The chain uses TRBV6-1 and TRBJ2-2; D uncertain. The V gene's germline CDR1 is MNHNS and CDR2 SASEGT. Trimming pared 1 base from V and 1 base from J, leaving 10 bases between. The CDR3 contains 16 residues. CDR3 in amino acids: CASSEVGRLNTGELFF. CDR3 sequence (DNA): TGTGCCAGCAGTGAAGTTGGCCGCTTGAACACCGGGGAGCTGTTTTTT.

The chain combines TRBV3-1 (or the pseudogene TRBV3-2) with TRBJ1-1; 7 bases agree with TRBD1. V lost 4 bases to trimming and J lost 4 bases; unmatched junction nucleotides: 0. Germline CDR1 reads LGHDT; CDR2 reads YNNKEL (reference sequence). The CDR3 is made up of 12 amino acids. The DNA of the CDR3 is TGTGCCAGCAGCCCAGGGGGCACTGAAGCTTTCTTT. It codes for CASSPGGTEAFF.

The genes are TRBV19 and TRBJ1-4; D is undetermined. V lost 8 bases to trimming and J lost 10 bases, with 11 bases between them. The CDR3 has 11 residues. The germline CDR1 and CDR2 sequences are LNHDA and SQIVND (reference sequence). The CDR3 DNA sequence: TGTGCCAGTGCTATGTCGGGAAAACTGTTTTTT. Its protein product is CASAMSGKLFF.

The V and J genes are TRBV20-1 and TRBJ1-2; D gene unclear. Germline CDR1 reads DFQATT; CDR2 reads SNEGSKA (reference sequence). Trimming took 7 bases from V and 9 from J, leaving 15 bases between them. This CDR3 has 11 amino acids. CDR3 nucleotides: TGCAGTGTTATAATTTCGGAGAGCTACACCTTC. Amino acid sequence: CSVIISESYTF.

The chain employs TRBV19 and TRBJ1-6; perhaps TRBD1 as D (5 bases). The germline V gene has CDR1 LNHDA and CDR2 SQIVND (reference sequence). Trimming took off 0 bases at V and 10 bases at J, with 19 bases between the two ends. The CDR3 runs 17 residues. The CDR3 protein is CASSIDPGRRGWSPLHF. CDR3 DNA: TGTGCCAGTAGTATAGATCCCGGACGTCGGGGGTGGTCACCCCTCCACTTT.

This clone has just one count. The chain links TRBV7-9 to TRBJ1-6, with D possibly being TRBD1 (6 bases). The CDR3 covers 17 residues. Trimming shortened V by 6 bases and J by 7 bases, and 22 bases separated the two germline ends. In germline, CDR1 is SEHNR, CDR2 FQNEAQ (reference sequence). In nucleotides, the CDR3 is TGTGCCAGCAGGAAGACAGGTCCCGACCTGGGGAATTCACCCCTCCACTTT. It codes for CASRKTGPDLGNSPLHF.

This chain connects TRBV19 to TRBJ1-1; no clear D. Trimming removed 5 bases at V and 4 bases at J, with 17 bases between. CDR3 length: 15 residues. The V gene's germline CDR1 is LNHDA and CDR2 SQIVND (reference sequence). The CDR3 sequence: CASSATRLSGTEAFF. The CDR3 DNA sequence: TGTGCCAGTAGTGCCACGAGACTGTCGGGCACTGAAGCTTTCTTT.

The chain employs TRBV10-1 and TRBJ1-1; D gene uncertain. The CDR3 runs 13 residues. Germline V gives CDR1 WNHNN, CDR2 SYGVQD (reference sequence). The germline V and J ends were trimmed by 4 bases and 2 bases, with 8 bases remaining between them. In nucleotides, the CDR3 is TGCGCCAGCAGTGTAAGAGAAAACACTGAAGCTTTCTTT. It encodes CASSVRENTEAFF.

The chain couples TRBV19 to TRBJ1-1, with unresolved D. V gave up 1 base and J gave up 3 bases, with 6 bases separating them. Germline lookup yields CDR1 LNHDA and CDR2 SQIVND (reference sequence). The CDR3 consists of 13 residues. The CDR3 is CASSIVPYTEAFF. The CDR3 DNA follows: TGTGCCAGTAGTATAGTTCCCTACACTGAAGCTTTCTTT.

J is TRBJ1-3 and V is TRBV6-5, with D tentatively TRBD1 (6 bases). V lost 6 bases and J lost 8, with 11 bases in between. The germline V gene encodes CDR1 MNHEY and CDR2 SVGAGI. The CDR3 length is 12 residues. CDR3 sequence (DNA): TGTGCCAGCAGGGGGGGGGCTCACACCATATATTTT. It encodes CASRGGAHTIYF.

The chain is built from TRBV5-1 and TRBJ2-1; 10 bases map to TRBD2. V shed 1 base and J 4 bases; nucleotides not matched to a gene: 11. Germline V CDR1 and CDR2: SGHRS, YFSETQ. CDR3 length: 18 residues. CDR3 region: CASSLPPSSGGTYNEQFF. The CDR3 region has the DNA TGCGCCAGCAGCTTGCCACCTTCTAGCGGGGGTACATACAATGAGCAGTTCTTC.

The count of this clone is one. The chain is built from TRBV29-1 and TRBJ2-3, with 9 bases lining up with TRBD2. CDR1 is SQVTM and CDR2 is ANQGSEA in the germline V gene. The length of the CDR3 is 14 residues. Trimming at V came to 7 bases and at J to 2 bases, leaving 7 bases not matched to a gene. The CDR3 reads CSAVAGGLTDTQYF. The CDR3 DNA sequence: TGCAGCGCGGTCGCGGGGGGGCTCACAGATACGCAGTATTTT.

This chain connects TRBV2 to TRBJ2-4, with D maybe TRBD2 (7 bases). The V gene's germline CDR1 is SNHLY and CDR2 FYNNEI. The V gene lost 2 bases and the J gene lost 7 bases, with 12 bases spanning the gap. The CDR3 covers 14 residues. CDR3 bases: TGTGCCAGCAGTGAAAACAGGGACTACAACATTCAGTACTTC. It translates to CASSENRDYNIQYF.

This chain uses TRBV5-8 with TRBJ2-3, with 12 bases fitting TRBD2. The CDR3 consists of 16 residues. Germline V gene sequence: CDR1 SGHTS, CDR2 YDEGEE. The V gene end was trimmed by 1 base and the J gene end by 1 base; junction bases not matched to a gene: 1. Written as DNA, the CDR3 is TGTGCCAGCAGCTTGAGACTAGCGGGGGGCACAGATACGCAGTATTTT. It yields the protein CASSLRLAGGTDTQYF.

The chain is built from TRBV19 and TRBJ1-2; 8 nucleotides agree with TRBD1. V gave up 3 bases and J gave up 9 bases; unmatched junction bases: 3. This CDR3 spans 12 amino acids. Per germline, CDR1 LNHDA and CDR2 SQIVND (reference sequence). The CDR3 nucleotides read TGTGCCAGTAGTATGGACAGGGCCAGCTACACCTTC. Protein product: CASSMDRASYTF.

The CDR3, as DNA: TGTGCCAGCAGCTTCTCGACACAGGAGCAGTACTTC. As protein: CASSFSTQEQYF. J is TRBJ2-7 and V is TRBV7-9; D is unresolved. The germline V gene encodes CDR1 SEHNR and CDR2 FQNEAQ (reference sequence). This CDR3 contains 12 residues. Trimming left V 3 bases short and J 7 bases short, with 10 bases between.

The chain recombines TRBV19 with TRBJ1-2, with D perhaps matching TRBD1 (6 bases). CDR1 is LNHDA, CDR2 SQIVND, per germline (reference sequence). This CDR3 comprises 13 residues. Deletions cut 4 bases from V and 4 bases from J, with 10 bases between. The CDR3 protein is CASSRGGTYGYTF. CDR3 nucleotide sequence: TGTGCCAGTAGTAGGGGGGGCACCTATGGCTACACCTTC.

This clone occurred a few times. The chain uses TRBV11-3 and TRBJ1-4; the match to TRBD1 covers 8 bases. CDR1 and CDR2 (germline): SGHNT, YENEEA. The trim removed 5 bases at V and 4 bases at J, leaving 6 bases unmatched. The CDR3 spans 15 residues. The DNA of the CDR3 is TGTGCCAGCAGCCCCGGACAGGGTGATAATGAAAAACTGTTTTTT. It codes for CASSPGQGDNEKLFF.